The rows below give T cell receptor beta chains drawn from one sample of a study of blood T cell repertoires in COVID-19. Sequenced by immunoSEQ multiplex PCR; TCRdb stores in-frame clones only, minus some. The repertoire includes some 330,000 clones, roughly 88% of them detected once, and under 5% sits in the top ten. Sequencing was performed on peripheral blood. All receptors come from a woman in her forties or fifties with active or convalescent COVID-19. The CDR3 runs from the conserved cysteine through the conserved F or W. D genes are given only for firm matches. The size field is filled for only some rows; it gives once, few, many or a size class.

DNA	CDR3	size	V	J	D
TGTGCCAGCATTTCACAGGGACGGAATAGCAATCAGCCCCAGCATTTT	CASISQGRNSNQPQHF	.	TRBV6-7	TRBJ1-5	.
TGTGCCAGCAGCCCCGCCGGGGGGGAGCAGTACTTC	CASSPAGGEQYF	.	TRBV7-2	TRBJ2-7	TRBD2
TGTGCCAGCAGCCATGACCGGGGGGAAAAAGAGACCCAGTACTTC	CASSHDRGEKETQYF	.	TRBV13	TRBJ2-5	TRBD2
TGTGCCAGCAGCCTTTTTGTCACGGAGCTGAACACTGAAGCTTTCTTT	CASSLFVTELNTEAFF	.	TRBV14	TRBJ1-1	.
TGTGCCAGCACCAATTACTATGGCTACACCTTC	CASTNYYGYTF	.	TRBV28	TRBJ1-2	.
TGTGCCAGCAGCCCATATACAGGCAATCAGCCCCAGCATTTT	CASSPYTGNQPQHF	.	TRBV4-2	TRBJ1-5	.
TGCAGCGTTACGCGCTCCGAAACCGACAGCTACGAGCAGTACTTC	CSVTRSETDSYEQYF	once	TRBV29-1	TRBJ2-7	.
TGTGCCAGCAGCTCCTATCCGGGACAGGGGATTGGACCTCAGCCCCAGCATTTT	CASSSYPGQGIGPQPQHF	once	TRBV7-2	TRBJ1-5	TRBD1
TGTGCCAGCAGCTCAAGCCAGATCACAGGGGGCGGTAGGAATGAGCAGTTCTTC	CASSSSQITGGGRNEQFF	.	TRBV7-2	TRBJ2-1	TRBD1
TGTGCCACCAGCAGGGGGGACACCGGCTATGGCTACACCTTC	CATSRGDTGYGYTF	.	TRBV15	TRBJ1-2	.